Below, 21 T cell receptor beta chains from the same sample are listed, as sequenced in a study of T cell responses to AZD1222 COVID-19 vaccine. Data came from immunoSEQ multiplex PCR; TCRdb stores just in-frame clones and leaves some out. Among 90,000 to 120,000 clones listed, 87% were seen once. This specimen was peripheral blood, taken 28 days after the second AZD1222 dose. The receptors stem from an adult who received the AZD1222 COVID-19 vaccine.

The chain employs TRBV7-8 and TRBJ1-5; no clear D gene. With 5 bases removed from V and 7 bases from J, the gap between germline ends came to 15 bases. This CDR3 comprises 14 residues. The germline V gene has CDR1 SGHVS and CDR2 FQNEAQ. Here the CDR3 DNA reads TGTGCCAGCAGCAAAGCGGAGAGGGAACAGCCCCAGCATTTT. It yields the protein CASSKAEREQPQHF.

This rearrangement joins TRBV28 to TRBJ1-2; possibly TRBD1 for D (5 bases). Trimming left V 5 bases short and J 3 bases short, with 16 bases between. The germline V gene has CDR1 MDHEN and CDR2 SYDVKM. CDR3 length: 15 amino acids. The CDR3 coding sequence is TGTGCCAGCAGTGGACCACGCGGGGCTGACTATGGCTACACCTTC. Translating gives CASSGPRGADYGYTF.

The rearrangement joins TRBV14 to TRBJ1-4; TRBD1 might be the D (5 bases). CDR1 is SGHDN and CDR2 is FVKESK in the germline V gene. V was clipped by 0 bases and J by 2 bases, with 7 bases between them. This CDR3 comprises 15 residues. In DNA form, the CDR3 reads TGTGCCAGCAGCCAAGACCGGGGGACTAATGAAAAACTGTTTTTT. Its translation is CASSQDRGTNEKLFF.

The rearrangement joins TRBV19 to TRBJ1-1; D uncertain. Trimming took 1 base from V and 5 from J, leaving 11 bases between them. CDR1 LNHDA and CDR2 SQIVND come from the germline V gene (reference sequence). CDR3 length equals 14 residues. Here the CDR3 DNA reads TGTGCCAGTAGTATAGGGTGGGAAGGGACTGAAGCTTTCTTT. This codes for CASSIGWEGTEAFF.

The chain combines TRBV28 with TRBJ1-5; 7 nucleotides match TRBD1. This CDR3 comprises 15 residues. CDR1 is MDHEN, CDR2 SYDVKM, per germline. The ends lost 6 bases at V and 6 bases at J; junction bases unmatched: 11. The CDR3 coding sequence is TGTGCCAGCAGCCCACAAGGGGGCTTCAGTCAGCCCCAGCATTTT. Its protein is CASSPQGGFSQPQHF.

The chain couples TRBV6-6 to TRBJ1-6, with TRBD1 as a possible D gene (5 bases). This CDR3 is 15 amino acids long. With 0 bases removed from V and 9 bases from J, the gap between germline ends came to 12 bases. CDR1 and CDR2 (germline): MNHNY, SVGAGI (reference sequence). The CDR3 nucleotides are TGTGCCAGCAGTTACTCATCGGGGGTCGGTTCACCCCTCCACTTT. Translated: CASSYSSGVGSPLHF.

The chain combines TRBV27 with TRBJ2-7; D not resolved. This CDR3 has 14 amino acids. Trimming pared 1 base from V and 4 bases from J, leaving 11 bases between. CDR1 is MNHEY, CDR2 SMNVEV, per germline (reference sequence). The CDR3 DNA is TGTGCCAGCAGTTTATATGGGTTGAGGTACGAGCAGTACTTC. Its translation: CASSLYGLRYEQYF.

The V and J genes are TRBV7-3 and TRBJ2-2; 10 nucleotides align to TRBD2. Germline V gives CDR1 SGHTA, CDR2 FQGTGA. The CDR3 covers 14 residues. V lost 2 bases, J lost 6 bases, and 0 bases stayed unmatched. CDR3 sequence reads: CASSLGLAAGELFF. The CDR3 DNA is TGTGCCAGCAGCTTAGGACTAGCGGCCGGGGAGCTGTTTTTT. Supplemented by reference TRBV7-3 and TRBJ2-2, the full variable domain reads GAGVSQTPSNKVTEKGKYVELRCDPISGHTALYWYRQSLGQGPEFLIYFQGTGAADDSGLPNDRFFAVRPEGSVSTLKIQRTERGDSAVYLCASSLGLAAGELFFGEGSRLTVL.

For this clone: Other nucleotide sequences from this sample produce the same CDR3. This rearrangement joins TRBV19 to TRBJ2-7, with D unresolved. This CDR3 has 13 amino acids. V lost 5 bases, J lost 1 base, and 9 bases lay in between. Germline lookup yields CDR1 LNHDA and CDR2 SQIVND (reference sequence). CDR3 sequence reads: CASSPGPSYEQYF. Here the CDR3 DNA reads TGTGCCAGTAGTCCCGGCCCATCCTACGAGCAGTACTTC.

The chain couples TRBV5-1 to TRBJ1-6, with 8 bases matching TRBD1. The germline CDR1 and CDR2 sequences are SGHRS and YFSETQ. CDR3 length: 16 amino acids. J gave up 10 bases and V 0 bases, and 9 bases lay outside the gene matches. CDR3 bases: TGCGCCAGCAGCTTGGTACGGACAGGGCTCGGGTCACCCCTCCACTTT. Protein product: CASSLVRTGLGSPLHF.

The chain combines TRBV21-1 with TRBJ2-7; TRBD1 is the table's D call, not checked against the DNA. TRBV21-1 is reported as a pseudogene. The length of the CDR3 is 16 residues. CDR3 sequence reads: CASSKGGGTGTYEQYF. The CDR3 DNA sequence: TGTGCCAGCAGCAAAGGGGGGGGGACAGGGACCTACGAGCAGTACTTC.

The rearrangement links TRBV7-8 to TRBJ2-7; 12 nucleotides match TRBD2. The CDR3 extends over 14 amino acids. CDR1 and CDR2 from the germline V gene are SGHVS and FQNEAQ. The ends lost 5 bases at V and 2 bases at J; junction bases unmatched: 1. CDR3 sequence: CASSTSGGPYEQYF. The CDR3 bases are TGTGCCAGCAGCACTAGCGGGGGGCCCTACGAGCAGTACTTC.

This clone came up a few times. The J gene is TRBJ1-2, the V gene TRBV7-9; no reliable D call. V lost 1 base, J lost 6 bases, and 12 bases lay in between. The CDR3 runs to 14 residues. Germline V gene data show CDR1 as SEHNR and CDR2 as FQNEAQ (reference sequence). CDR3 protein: CASSLVEIYNGYTF. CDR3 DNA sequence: TGTGCCAGCAGCTTAGTAGAGATTTATAATGGCTACACCTTC.

DNA for the CDR3: TGTGCCAGCAGTTTATCGGGAGGACGGGAGACCGAGCAGTACTTC. As protein: CASSLSGGRETEQYF. This chain links TRBV27 with TRBJ2-7, with a tentative D call TRBD2 (6 bases). There are 15 residues in the CDR3. CDR1 is MNHEY, CDR2 SMNVEV, per germline (reference sequence). Trimming removed 0 bases from V and 6 bases from J, with 15 bases in between.

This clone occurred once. The CDR3 DNA reads TGTGCCAGCAGTTACTCCGCGGCCGGCGAGCAGTACTTC. Protein: CASSYSAAGEQYF. J is TRBJ2-7 and V is TRBV6-5, with D unresolved. The CDR3 spans 13 residues. Trimming pared 0 bases from V and 6 bases from J, leaving 9 bases between. Germline CDR1 reads MNHEY; CDR2 reads SVGAGI.

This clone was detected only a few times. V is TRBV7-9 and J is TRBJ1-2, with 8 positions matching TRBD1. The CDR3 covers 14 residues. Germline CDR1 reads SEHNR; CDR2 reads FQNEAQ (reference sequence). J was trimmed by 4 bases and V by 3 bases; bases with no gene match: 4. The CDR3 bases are TGTGCCAGCAGCTTGTCTCAGGGGGCCTATGGCTACACCTTC. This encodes CASSLSQGAYGYTF.

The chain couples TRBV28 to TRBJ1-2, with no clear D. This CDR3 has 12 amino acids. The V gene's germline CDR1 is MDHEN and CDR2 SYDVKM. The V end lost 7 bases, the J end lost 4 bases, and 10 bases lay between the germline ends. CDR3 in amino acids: CASTLGSYGYTF. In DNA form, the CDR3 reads TGTGCCAGCACACTAGGGAGCTATGGCTACACCTTC.

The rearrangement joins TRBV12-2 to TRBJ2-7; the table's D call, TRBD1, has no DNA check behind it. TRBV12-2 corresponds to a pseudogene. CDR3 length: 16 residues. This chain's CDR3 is CASRSGIRMSSYEQYF. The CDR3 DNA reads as TGTGCAAGTCGCTCAGGGATAAGAATGAGCTCCTACGAGCAGTACTTC.

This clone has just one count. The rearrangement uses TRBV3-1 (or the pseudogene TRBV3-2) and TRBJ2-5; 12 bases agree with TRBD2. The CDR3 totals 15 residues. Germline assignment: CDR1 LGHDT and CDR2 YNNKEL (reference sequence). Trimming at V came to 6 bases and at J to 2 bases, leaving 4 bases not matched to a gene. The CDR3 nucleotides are TGTGCCAGCAGGCTTCTAGCGGGGGGGCAAGAGACCCAGTACTTC. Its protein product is CASRLLAGGQETQYF.

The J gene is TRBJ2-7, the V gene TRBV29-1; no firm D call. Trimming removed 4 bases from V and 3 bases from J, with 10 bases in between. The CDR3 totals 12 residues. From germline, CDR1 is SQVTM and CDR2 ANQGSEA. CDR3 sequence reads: CSVGVSFYEQYF. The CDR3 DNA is TGCAGCGTTGGTGTCAGCTTCTACGAGCAGTACTTC.

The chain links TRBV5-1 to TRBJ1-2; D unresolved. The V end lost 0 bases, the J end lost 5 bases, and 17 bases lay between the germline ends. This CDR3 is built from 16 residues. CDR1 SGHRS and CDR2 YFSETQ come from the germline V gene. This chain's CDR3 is CASSLGDLVEGYGYTF. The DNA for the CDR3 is TGCGCCAGCAGCTTGGGGGATTTGGTAGAAGGGTATGGCTACACCTTC.